A single sample gave rise to the 4 T cell receptor beta chains below, sequenced in a study of blood T cell repertoires in COVID-19. The repertoire was sequenced with immunoSEQ multiplex PCR; TCRdb's copy has only in-frame clones and lacks some. Here the sample spans under 250,000 clones, about four fifths being singletons. The specimen was peripheral blood. Receptors originate from a man between 25 and 39 years old who had recovered from COVID-19.

This chain links TRBV7-9 with TRBJ1-1; no clear D gene. Per germline, CDR1 SEHNR and CDR2 FQNEAQ (reference sequence). V shed 6 bases and J shed 4 bases, with 9 bases lying between them. The CDR3 has 12 amino acids. The CDR3 bases are TGTGCCAGCAGAGGACTGAGCACTGAAGCTTTCTTT. Translation gives CASRGLSTEAFF.

The chain employs TRBV19 and TRBJ2-1; TRBD1 aligns across 7 bases. The germline V gene encodes CDR1 LNHDA and CDR2 SQIVND (reference sequence). CDR3 size: 13 residues. The V and J ends lost 7 bases and 5 bases, in that order; junction bases with no gene match: 5. The DNA for the CDR3 is TGTGCCAGTACGAAGGGGGCCAACAATGAGCAGTTCTTC. It codes for CASTKGANNEQFF. Full variable domain (outside the CDR3, taken from reference TRBV19 and TRBJ2-1): DGGITQSPKYLFRKEGQNVTLSCEQNLNHDAMYWYRQDPGQGLRLIYYSQIVNDFQKGDIAEGYSVSREKKESFPLTVTSAQKNPTAFYLCASTKGANNEQFFGPGTRLTVL.

This sequence joins TRBV7-9 and TRBJ2-5; 7 bases line up with TRBD2. This CDR3 has 14 residues. Germline V CDR1 and CDR2: SEHNR, FQNEAQ (reference sequence). J was trimmed by 1 base and V by 5 bases; bases with no gene match: 4. The CDR3 bases are TGTGCCAGCAGCCTCGAGCGGGGCCAAGAGACCCAGTACTTC. It is translated as CASSLERGQETQYF. The full variable domain, its missing parts supplied by reference TRBV7-9 and TRBJ2-5, is DTGVSQNPRHKITKRGQNVTFRCDPISEHNRLYWYRQTLGQGPEFLTYFQNEAQLEKSRLLSDRFSAERPKGSFSTLEIQRTEQGDSAMYLCASSLERGQETQYFGPGTRLLVL.

The chain carries TRBV27 and TRBJ2-6; 7 nucleotides agree with TRBD1. The CDR3 loop spans 16 amino acids. V was clipped by 4 bases and J by 2 bases; unmatched bases: 5. Per the germline V gene, CDR1 is MNHEY and CDR2 is SMNVEV (reference sequence). For the CDR3, the DNA is TGTGCCAGCAGTTCAATAGGGACAGCTGGGGCCAACGTCCTGACTTTC. Encoded protein: CASSSIGTAGANVLTF.